Listed below are T cell receptor beta chains from one sample, sequenced in a study of early T cells in non-severe SARS-CoV-2 infection. TCRdb called the 5' RACE reads again in MiXCR, with one record for every CDR3 protein. The sample shows 35,000 to 45,000 distinct CDR3 sequences, approximately 7.2% of them seen only once. The specimen comprised whole blood, sampled at baseline. The receptors were gathered from an adult who was a healthcare worker with PCR-confirmed SARS-CoV-2 infection or an uninfected control (not recorded which). Each CDR3 is given with its conserved first and last residue.

length	V	CDR3
13	TRBV12-3/TRBV12-4	CASSARGQETQYF
13	TRBV10-2	CASSDYRGREKFF
13	TRBV20-1	CSAGETGSGELFF
15	TRBV20-1	CSARVTGQWNTEAFF
13	TRBV5-1	CASSSAQGSEQFF
12	TRBV7-8	CASSPRVGEQYF
13	TRBV10-3	CAISGTGNYEQYF
16	TRBV19	CASTDSESSGANVLTF
12	TRBV29-1	CSVGGPPDTQYF
14	TRBV20-1	CSALRPGPGETQYF
17	TRBV5-5	CASSSEGLAVKTDTQYF
13	TRBV18	CASSPGNSYEQYF
11	TRBV25-1	CASSEGNEQFF
15	TRBV6-2/TRBV6-3	CASSSRRTGNYGYTF
20	TRBV27	CASSLSAGQGFDLSGNTIYF
15	TRBV20-1	CSAEEVGVTNEKLFF
15	TRBV7-2	CASSSRASGANVLTF
14	TRBV28	CASSWTGSSYEQYF
13	TRBV10-2	CASSDRLTRELFF
16	TRBV5-6	CASSLPRDRGSYGYTF
15	TRBV7-8	CASSLGRTDNSPLHF
15	TRBV5-1	CASSLRGLAGDEQFF
15	TRBV5-4	CASTQAGGTLETQYF
16	TRBV5-6	CASSHAGTRTTYEQYF
14	TRBV12-3/TRBV12-4	CASSLGQGNQPQHF
15	TRBV4-1	CASRARTGGPNEQFF
14	TRBV28	CASRGDSSNYGYTF
15	TRBV6-1	CASSEAAGTHYGYTF
15	TRBV19	CASSHGRGPSQPQHF
12	TRBV7-9	CASGGPANVLTF
18	TRBV21-1	CASSIFHLTGRSGNTIYF
15	TRBV5-1	CASTLQAGVSYEQYF
10	TRBV29-1	CSVVVTEAFF
14	TRBV11-2	CASSPIRGADTQYF
15	TRBV20-1	CSARLSGSGANVLTF
13	TRBV25-1	CASSGDGLSEAFF
11	TRBV20-1	CTPGGQETQYF
14	TRBV18	CASSQTGGNQPQHF
14	TRBV7-8	CASRPLTGINEQYF
16	TRBV7-6	CASSLVRRGTTDTQYF
14	TRBV6-6	CASSSGTRPGEQFF
14	TRBV6-2/TRBV6-3	CASSPDRESSPLHF
12	TRBV5-1	CASTGSYNEQFF